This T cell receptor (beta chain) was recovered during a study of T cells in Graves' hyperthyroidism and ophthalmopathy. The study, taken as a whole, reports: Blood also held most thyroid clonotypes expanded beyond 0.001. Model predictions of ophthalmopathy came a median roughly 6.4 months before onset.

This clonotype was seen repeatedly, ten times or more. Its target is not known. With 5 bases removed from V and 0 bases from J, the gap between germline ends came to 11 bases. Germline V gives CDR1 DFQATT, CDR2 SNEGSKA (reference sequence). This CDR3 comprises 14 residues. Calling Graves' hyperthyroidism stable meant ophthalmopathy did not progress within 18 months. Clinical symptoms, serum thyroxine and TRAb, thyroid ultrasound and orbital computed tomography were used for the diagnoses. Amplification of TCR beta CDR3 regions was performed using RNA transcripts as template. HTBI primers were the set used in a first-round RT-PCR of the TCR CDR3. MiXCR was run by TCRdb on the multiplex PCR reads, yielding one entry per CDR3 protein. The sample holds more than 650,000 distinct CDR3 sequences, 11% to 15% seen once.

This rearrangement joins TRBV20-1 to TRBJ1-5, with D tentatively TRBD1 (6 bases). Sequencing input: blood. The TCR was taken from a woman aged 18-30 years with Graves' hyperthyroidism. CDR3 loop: CSAPGHYSNQPQHF. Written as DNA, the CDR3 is TGCAGTGCTCCGGGACACTATAGCAATCAGCCCCAGCATTTT.